These 21 T cell receptor beta chains were sequenced from one sample in a study of blood T cell repertoires in COVID-19. Data came from immunoSEQ multiplex PCR; TCRdb stores just in-frame clones and leaves some out. The sample carries about 260,000 clones, just under 90% recorded once. What was sequenced was PBMCs or T cells enriched from blood (not recorded which). These TCRs come from a woman in her twenties or thirties with acute COVID-19.

The chain joins TRBV6-2 or TRBV6-3 to TRBJ2-1, with 12 nucleotides matching TRBD2. The CDR3 sequence is 15 residues long. CDR1 is MNHEY, CDR2 SVGEGT, per germline. V shed 5 bases, J shed 3 bases, and the junction held 2 bases outside the gene matches. CDR3 nucleotide sequence: TGTGCCAGCAGTATGACTAGCGGGAGCTACAATGAGCAGTTCTTC. It codes for CASSMTSGSYNEQFF.

V is TRBV3-1 (or the pseudogene TRBV3-2) and J is TRBJ2-7; the match to TRBD1 covers 7 bases. With 5 bases clipped from V and 4 bases from J, the junction kept 14 bases outside the gene matches. CDR1 is LGHDT, CDR2 YNNKEL, per germline (reference sequence). This CDR3 has 16 residues. The CDR3 reads CASSIESRDSLYEQYF. The CDR3 DNA reads as TGTGCCAGCAGCATAGAATCCCGGGACAGTTTATACGAGCAGTACTTC.

The chain is built from TRBV12-3 or TRBV12-4 and TRBJ1-2, with D unresolved. The CDR3 runs to 13 residues. V lost 5 bases to trimming and J lost 8 bases, with 15 bases between them. This CDR3 reads CASSRRVYGGYTF. CDR3 bases: TGTGCCAGCAGTCGACGGGTGTATGGAGGCTACACCTTC.

The rearrangement joins TRBV5-6 to TRBJ1-3, with D possibly being TRBD1 (5 bases). The CDR3 is 14 residues long. The V and J ends lost 1 base and 4 bases respectively, with 9 bases between them. Germline V CDR1 and CDR2: SGHDT, YYEEEE. CDR3 sequence: CASSLRTTGNTIYF. CDR3 nucleotide sequence: TGTGCCAGCAGCTTGAGGACAACCGGAAACACCATATATTTT.

In this sample, this clone turned up once. The V and J genes are TRBV9 and TRBJ1-3; 11 positions agree with TRBD1. V lost 4 bases and J lost 2; bases outside the gene matches: 5. Germline V lookup: CDR1 SGDLS, CDR2 YYNGEE. CDR3 length equals 16 residues. CDR3 protein: CASSTTDRGPGNTIYF. The CDR3, as DNA: TGTGCCAGCAGCACAACGGACAGGGGGCCTGGAAACACCATATATTTT.

V and J are TRBV7-3 and TRBJ2-3, with D tentatively TRBD2 (5 bases). Trimming left V 6 bases short and J 0 bases short, with 13 bases between. Germline CDR1 and CDR2: SGHTA and FQGTGA. The CDR3 is made up of 15 amino acids. The CDR3 region is CASSLDSHSTDTQYF. CDR3 sequence (DNA): TGTGCCAGCAGTCTGGACTCCCACAGCACAGATACGCAGTATTTT.

The chain couples TRBV28 to TRBJ1-4, with TRBD1 matching 10 bases. Germline V CDR1 and CDR2: MDHEN, SYDVKM. This CDR3 spans 16 amino acids. Trimming took 4 bases from V and 3 from J; bases not matched to a gene: 5. The CDR3 DNA sequence: TGTGCCAGCAGTTCGGACAGGGGGTTAGCTAATGAAAAACTGTTTTTT. This codes for CASSSDRGLANEKLFF. Full variable domain (outside the CDR3, taken from reference TRBV28 and TRBJ1-4): DVKVTQSSRYLVKRTGEKVFLECVQDMDHENMFWYRQDPGLGLRLIYFSYDVKMKEKGDIPEGYSVSREKKERFSLILESASTNQTSMYLCASSSDRGLANEKLFFGSGTQLSVL.

The chain is built from TRBV19 and TRBJ2-7, with D perhaps TRBD1 (6 bases). The CDR3 is 16 amino acids. From germline, CDR1 is LNHDA and CDR2 SQIVND (reference sequence). The V end was cut by 0 bases, the J end by 5 bases, with 17 bases between. The CDR3 sequence: CASSIEASGTWHEQYF. DNA for the CDR3: TGTGCCAGTAGTATAGAGGCATCGGGGACATGGCACGAGCAGTACTTC.

V is TRBV2 and J is TRBJ1-3, with TRBD1 matching 7 bases. The V gene's germline CDR1 is SNHLY and CDR2 FYNNEI. The CDR3 runs to 13 residues. With V trimmed by 10 bases and J by 7 bases, 10 bases remained unmatched. The CDR3 sequence is CATVAQGRNTIYF. DNA of the CDR3: TGTGCCACCGTCGCACAGGGGAGGAACACCATATATTTT.

The chain recombines TRBV3-1 (or the pseudogene TRBV3-2) with TRBJ2-7; 7 positions match TRBD2. CDR1 and CDR2 (germline): LGHDT, YNNKEL (reference sequence). CDR3 length: 14 amino acids. V lost 4 bases and J lost 5; bases outside the gene matches: 8. CDR3 sequence: CASSPSGTFDEQYF. CDR3 nucleotide sequence: TGTGCCAGCAGCCCAAGCGGGACTTTCGACGAGCAGTACTTC.

This chain connects TRBV7-9 to TRBJ1-6, with D possibly matching TRBD1 (6 bases). Deletions cut 0 bases from V and 7 bases from J, with 10 bases between. This CDR3 is built from 15 residues. Germline CDR1 reads SEHNR; CDR2 reads FQNEAQ (reference sequence). The CDR3 DNA sequence: TGTGCCAGCAGCTTAGCGCAGGGGACGAATTCACCCCTCCACTTT. This sequence encodes CASSLAQGTNSPLHF.

The V gene is TRBV6-1, the J gene TRBJ1-5, with D possibly matching TRBD1 (5 bases). V dropped 2 bases and J dropped 1 base, with 9 bases sitting between them. This CDR3 spans 15 amino acids. CDR1 MNHNS and CDR2 SASEGT come from the germline V gene. DNA for the CDR3: TGTGCCAGCAGTGAACCAGACAGAAGCAATCAGCCCCAGCATTTT. Amino acid sequence: CASSEPDRSNQPQHF.

This chain joins TRBV4-2 and TRBJ1-1; D is ambiguous. This CDR3 has 15 amino acids. Per germline, CDR1 LGHNA and CDR2 YNFKEQ. Between the trimmed V and J ends, which lost 0 bases and 1 base, there was a span of 9 bases. CDR3 amino acids: CASSQDLEGNTEAFF. The CDR3 bases are TGTGCCAGCAGCCAAGATCTGGAGGGGAACACTGAAGCTTTCTTT.

Of note for this clone: Germline is not matched at one junction end, which may reflect a read error. The V call is TRBV5-6, the J call TRBJ2-2, with 7 bases aligning to TRBD1. CDR1 is SGHDT and CDR2 is YYEEEE in the germline V gene. CDR3 length: 17 amino acids. The CDR3 DNA follows: TGTGCCAGCAGTTGGCCCGGGGACAGTCGGAACCCCGGGGAGCTGTTTTTT. Encoded protein: CASSWPGDSRNPGELFF.

The J gene is TRBJ2-5, the V gene TRBV7-3, with 7 bases matching TRBD2. Germline V lookup: CDR1 SGHTA, CDR2 FQGTGA. The CDR3 extends over 15 amino acids. The junction had 6 bases not matched to a gene; V was cut back by 3 bases and J by 2 bases. CDR3: CASSLFAGVQETQYF. The CDR3 nucleotides are TGTGCCAGCAGCTTGTTTGCGGGAGTTCAAGAGACCCAGTACTTC.

The chain is built from TRBV6-2 or TRBV6-3 and TRBJ2-7, with D possibly TRBD2 on 5 matching bases. The CDR3 loop spans 15 amino acids. The germline gives CDR1 MNHEY, CDR2 SVGEGT. V lost 6 bases and J 2 bases, leaving 17 bases between the germline ends. CDR3: CASSPSEGLAYEQYF. The CDR3 DNA follows: TGTGCCAGCAGCCCTTCAGAGGGCCTCGCCTACGAGCAGTACTTC.

This chain uses TRBV6-5 with TRBJ2-5, with 10 nucleotides matching TRBD2. V shed 2 bases and J 5 bases; nucleotides not matched to a gene: 5. The CDR3 has 15 residues. CDR1 and CDR2 (germline): MNHEY, SVGAGI. The chain's CDR3 is CASSYLAGVRETQYF. CDR3 nucleotides: TGTGCCAGCAGTTACCTAGCGGGAGTTAGGGAGACCCAGTACTTC.

The chain has TRBV7-6 and TRBJ1-3, with D unresolved. Trimming removed 3 bases from V and 7 bases from J, with 10 bases in between. Germline V gives CDR1 SGHVS, CDR2 FNYEAQ. The CDR3 is made up of 13 amino acids. The CDR3 spells CASSFSLTNTIYF. In DNA, the CDR3 is TGTGCCAGCAGCTTTTCCCTAACCAACACCATATATTTT.

This chain links TRBV9 with TRBJ1-1; D is undetermined. The CDR3 runs 15 residues. The germline CDR1 and CDR2 sequences are SGDLS and YYNGEE. Trimming cost V 4 bases and J 1 base, with 14 bases left between them. Here the CDR3 reads CASSPSEGRNTEAFF. The CDR3 DNA reads as TGTGCCAGCAGCCCCAGTGAGGGCCGGAACACTGAAGCTTTCTTT.

The chain carries TRBV27 and TRBJ2-3; 7 bases match TRBD1. V trimming: 9 bases; J trimming: 0 bases; junction bases outside the gene matches: 9. The CDR3 spans 15 residues. CDR1 and CDR2 (germline): MNHEY, SMNVEV (reference sequence). The CDR3 spells CARKTGQTSTDTQYF. The CDR3 nucleotides are TGTGCCAGGAAAACGGGACAGACGAGCACAGATACGCAGTATTTT.

The V gene is TRBV28, the J gene TRBJ2-3; the match to TRBD2 covers 9 bases. Germline loops: CDR1 MDHEN, CDR2 SYDVKM. This CDR3 has 13 amino acids. V lost 6 bases, J lost 7 bases, and 5 bases stayed unmatched. CDR3 sequence: CASRLSGSYTQYF. In DNA, the CDR3 is TGTGCCAGCAGGCTTAGCGGGAGTTATACGCAGTATTTT.